Presented here are 23 T cell receptor beta chains from one specimen sequenced in a study of blood T cell repertoires in COVID-19 (dated by TCRdb to 2020 to 2022). Library preparation employed the immunoSEQ multiplex PCR assay. TCRdb took this table from immuneACCESS and kept in-frame rearrangements with V and J called. Such tables lack part of the clones; where checked against another copy, unresolved V genes explain under half of the gap, and the rest is unexplained. Counted in this sample were some 66,000 clones; approximately 91% of them appeared once. The biggest ten clones account for 5.5% to 8% of the sample. The sequencing sample was made of peripheral blood. These receptors came from a human donor in a cohort sampled during active COVID-19.

This rearrangement joins TRBV7-2 to TRBJ2-4; tentatively, D is TRBD1 (6 bases). Deletions cut 4 bases from V and 12 bases from J, with 13 bases between. The germline V gene encodes CDR1 SGHTA and CDR2 FQGNSA. CDR3 length equals 12 residues. For the CDR3, the DNA is TGTGCCAGCAGCTCCCCTGGGGGCGCTCAGTACTTC. Amino acids: CASSSPGGAQYF.

The gene calls are TRBV10-2 and TRBJ2-2, with 9 bases that match TRBD2. The CDR3 has 15 residues. Trimming removed 6 bases from V and 3 bases from J; junction bases left unmatched: 5. Germline V gene data show CDR1 as WSHSY and CDR2 as SAAADI. CDR3 region: CASRVAGVDTGELFF. CDR3 DNA: TGCGCCAGCAGGGTAGCGGGAGTGGACACCGGGGAGCTGTTTTTT.

The sample holds one count of this clone. The chain has TRBV19 and TRBJ2-7; TRBD1 matches at 8 bases. The germline V gene encodes CDR1 LNHDA and CDR2 SQIVND (reference sequence). The CDR3 is 13 amino acids. Unmatched junction bases numbered 7, after V lost 8 bases and J lost 4 bases. CDR3 loop: CASLTGESYEQYF. The CDR3 DNA sequence: TGTGCCAGTCTGACAGGGGAATCGTACGAGCAGTACTTC.

This chain uses TRBV27 with TRBJ1-2; TRBD1 agrees at 7 bases. CDR1 is MNHEY and CDR2 is SMNVEV in the germline V gene (reference sequence). V was clipped by 4 bases and J by 7 bases; unmatched bases: 6. The CDR3 runs to 13 residues. The CDR3 loop reads CASSSDRRGGYTF. The CDR3 bases are TGTGCCAGCAGTTCGGACAGGCGGGGTGGCTACACCTTC.

In regard to this clone: The same CDR3 can be traced to other DNA sequences in this sample. The chain uses TRBV7-3 and TRBJ2-1, with a possible D match to TRBD2 (6 bases). This CDR3 comprises 15 residues. Deletions cut 5 bases from V and 0 bases from J, with 11 bases between. Germline loops: CDR1 SGHTA, CDR2 FQGTGA. The CDR3 loop reads CASSLAKSSYNEQFF. The CDR3, as DNA: TGTGCCAGCAGCCTAGCGAAAAGCTCCTACAATGAGCAGTTCTTC.

V usage is TRBV20-1 and J usage is TRBJ2-3; no clear D gene. The CDR3 totals 11 residues. The germline CDR1 and CDR2 sequences are DFQATT and SNEGSKA (reference sequence). V dropped 4 bases and J dropped 5 bases, with 7 bases sitting between them. CDR3 in DNA: TGCAGTGCTAAGCCCCGAGATACGCAGTATTTT. Residues: CSAKPRDTQYF.

V is TRBV4-3 and J is TRBJ2-3; possibly TRBD2 for D (5 bases). CDR3 length equals 17 residues. V lost 0 bases and J 6 bases, leaving 19 bases between the germline ends. From germline, CDR1 is LGHNA and CDR2 YSLEER. CDR3 bases: TGCGCCAGCAGCCAAGATAAGACTCCCTTCTCGGGGGATACGCAGTATTTT. Protein product: CASSQDKTPFSGDTQYF.

CDR3: CASSTRGTEITNTQYF. The CDR3, as DNA: TGTGCCAGCAGCACACGGGGGACAGAGATTACAAATACGCAGTATTTT. This sequence joins TRBV5-6 and TRBJ2-3, with TRBD1 as a possible D gene (7 bases). This CDR3 is 16 amino acids long. Per germline, CDR1 SGHDT and CDR2 YYEEEE. Trimming shortened V by 4 bases and J by 7 bases, and 22 bases separated the two germline ends.

The CDR3 spells CASSRTGGETQYF. The CDR3 DNA sequence: TGTGCCAGCAGCAGAACTGGGGGGGAGACCCAGTACTTC. The chain employs TRBV27 and TRBJ2-5; tentative D call: TRBD2 (6 bases). Germline V lookup: CDR1 MNHEY, CDR2 SMNVEV (reference sequence). V was cut by 6 bases and J by 5 bases, with 13 bases left in between. The length of the CDR3 is 13 residues.

The J gene is TRBJ2-1, the V gene TRBV29-1; no clear D gene. The CDR3 runs to 12 residues. The ends were cut back, 7 bases at V and 3 bases at J, with 10 bases in the middle. CDR1 and CDR2 from the germline V gene are SQVTM and ANQGSEA. CDR3 nucleotides: TGCAGCGGTGGTGAGGACTACAATGAGCAGTTCTTC. It yields the protein CSGGEDYNEQFF.

This chain connects TRBV11-2 to TRBJ2-3; 7 bases are a match to TRBD2. Trimming took 5 bases from V and 6 from J; bases not matched to a gene: 8. Germline V gene lookup returns CDR1 SGHAT and CDR2 FQNNGV. The CDR3 runs to 14 residues. CDR3 DNA sequence: TGTGCCAGCAGCGGAGCGGGGTCTCCGGATACGCAGTATTTT. Residues: CASSGAGSPDTQYF.

This sequence joins TRBV15 and TRBJ1-2; no definite D call. Germline V gene data show CDR1 as LNHNV and CDR2 as YYDKDF (reference sequence). Trimming pared 1 base from V and 1 base from J, leaving 7 bases between. The CDR3 runs to 14 residues. The chain's CDR3 is CATSRGPNNYGYTF. CDR3 DNA sequence: TGTGCCACCAGCAGAGGGCCGAATAACTATGGCTACACCTTC.

The chain employs TRBV2 and TRBJ1-5; D might be TRBD1 (6 bases). There are 12 residues in the CDR3. CDR1 is SNHLY and CDR2 is FYNNEI in the germline V gene. Trimming shortened V by 6 bases and J by 9 bases, and 12 bases separated the two germline ends. Written as DNA, the CDR3 is TGTGCCAGCAGACAGGGCCTAGGGCCCCAGCATTTT. Protein: CASRQGLGPQHF.

The sample holds a few counts of this clone. V usage is TRBV10-3 and J usage is TRBJ1-6; 7 bases align to TRBD1. The CDR3 contains 17 residues. The V and J ends lost 0 bases and 8 bases, in that order; junction bases with no gene match: 10. The V gene's germline CDR1 is ENHRY and CDR2 SYGVKD. The CDR3 here is CAISESGGRGYDSPLHF. The CDR3 coding sequence is TGTGCCATCAGTGAGTCAGGAGGCAGGGGGTATGATTCACCCCTCCACTTT.

The chain joins TRBV7-8 to TRBJ1-1, with D uncertain. Germline V lookup: CDR1 SGHVS, CDR2 FQNEAQ. This CDR3 contains 14 residues. Trimming took 4 bases from V and 1 from J, leaving 10 bases between them. CDR3 protein: CASSSAEGNTEAFF. CDR3 nucleotides: TGTGCCAGCAGCTCCGCAGAGGGGAACACTGAAGCTTTCTTT.

The genes are TRBV9 and TRBJ2-5; TRBD2 might be the D (6 bases). Germline V gene data show CDR1 as SGDLS and CDR2 as YYNGEE. Trimming removed 0 bases at V and 2 bases at J, with 14 bases between. This CDR3 has 16 residues. The CDR3 DNA sequence: TGTGCCAGCAGCGTAGGGCCTGATGCGGGGCAAGAGACCCAGTACTTC. This sequence encodes CASSVGPDAGQETQYF.

This chain connects TRBV6-2 or TRBV6-3 to TRBJ2-7; D call uncertain. The CDR3 length is 13 residues. Looked up from germline, CDR1 is MNHEY and CDR2 is SVGEGT. V lost 2 bases and J lost 10, with 15 bases in between. The DNA of the CDR3 is TGTGCCAGCAGTTACCATGTCGGGTATCCCCAGTACTTC. It is translated as CASSYHVGYPQYF.

The chain is built from TRBV28 and TRBJ1-6, with D possibly being TRBD1 (5 bases). This CDR3 has 16 amino acids. Germline V lookup: CDR1 MDHEN, CDR2 SYDVKM. Trimming took off 5 bases at V and 2 bases at J, with 13 bases between the two ends. Here the CDR3 reads CASSTPGKTYNSPLHF. The CDR3 nucleotides read TGTGCCAGCAGTACTCCAGGGAAAACCTATAATTCACCCCTCCACTTT.

V is TRBV6-5 and J is TRBJ1-1; D not resolved. Germline V gene data show CDR1 as MNHEY and CDR2 as SVGAGI. The CDR3 consists of 14 residues. Trimming left V 2 bases short and J 4 bases short, with 11 bases between. The CDR3 here is CASSYGWGATEAFF. The CDR3 DNA follows: TGTGCCAGCAGTTACGGTTGGGGAGCCACTGAAGCTTTCTTT.

The V gene is TRBV28, the J gene TRBJ1-1; TRBD1 might be the D (6 bases). Germline V lookup: CDR1 MDHEN, CDR2 SYDVKM. The CDR3 length is 14 residues. The V end lost 5 bases, the J end lost 2 bases, and 12 bases lay between the germline ends. The CDR3 nucleotides read TGTGCCAGCAGTATAGAACAGGGAAACACTGAAGCTTTCTTT. The encoded protein is CASSIEQGNTEAFF. Full variable domain (remainder filled in from reference TRBV28 and TRBJ1-1): DVKVTQSSRYLVKRTGEKVFLECVQDMDHENMFWYRQDPGLGLRLIYFSYDVKMKEKGDIPEGYSVSREKKERFSLILESASTNQTSMYLCASSIEQGNTEAFFGQGTRLTVV.

The J gene is TRBJ2-5, the V gene TRBV7-2, with 10 bases matching TRBD1. The CDR3 extends over 15 amino acids. V gave up 5 bases and J gave up 7 bases; unmatched junction bases: 10. Germline CDR1 SGHTA, CDR2 FQGNSA. The CDR3 DNA sequence: TGTGCCAGCAGCCTCCACGGAGGGACAGGGGTGACCCAGTACTTC. Its translation is CASSLHGGTGVTQYF.

The chain has TRBV7-9 and TRBJ2-3; 9 bases align to TRBD1. Trimming removed 4 bases from V and 2 bases from J; junction bases left unmatched: 10. Germline CDR1 reads SEHNR; CDR2 reads FQNEAQ (reference sequence). This CDR3 has 17 amino acids. The CDR3 sequence is CASSSRPGQGDTDTQYF. For the CDR3, the DNA is TGTGCCAGCAGCTCTAGACCGGGACAGGGAGACACAGATACGCAGTATTTT.

The chain links TRBV7-2 to TRBJ2-2; D is perhaps TRBD2 (7 bases). The V and J ends lost 5 bases and 7 bases respectively, with 20 bases between them. Germline-derived CDR1 and CDR2 are SGHTA and FQGNSA. The CDR3 loop spans 16 amino acids. CDR3 sequence reads: CASSPRGGREIGELFF. The CDR3 DNA reads as TGTGCCAGCAGCCCGAGGGGGGGGCGGGAAATCGGGGAGCTGTTTTTT. Filled out from reference TRBV7-2 and TRBJ2-2, the complete variable domain reads GAGVSQSPSNKVTEKGKDVELRCDPISGHTALYWYRQSLGQGLEFLIYFQGNSAPDKSGLPSDRFSAERTGGSVSTLTIQRTQQEDSAVYLCASSPRGGREIGELFFGEGSRLTVL.